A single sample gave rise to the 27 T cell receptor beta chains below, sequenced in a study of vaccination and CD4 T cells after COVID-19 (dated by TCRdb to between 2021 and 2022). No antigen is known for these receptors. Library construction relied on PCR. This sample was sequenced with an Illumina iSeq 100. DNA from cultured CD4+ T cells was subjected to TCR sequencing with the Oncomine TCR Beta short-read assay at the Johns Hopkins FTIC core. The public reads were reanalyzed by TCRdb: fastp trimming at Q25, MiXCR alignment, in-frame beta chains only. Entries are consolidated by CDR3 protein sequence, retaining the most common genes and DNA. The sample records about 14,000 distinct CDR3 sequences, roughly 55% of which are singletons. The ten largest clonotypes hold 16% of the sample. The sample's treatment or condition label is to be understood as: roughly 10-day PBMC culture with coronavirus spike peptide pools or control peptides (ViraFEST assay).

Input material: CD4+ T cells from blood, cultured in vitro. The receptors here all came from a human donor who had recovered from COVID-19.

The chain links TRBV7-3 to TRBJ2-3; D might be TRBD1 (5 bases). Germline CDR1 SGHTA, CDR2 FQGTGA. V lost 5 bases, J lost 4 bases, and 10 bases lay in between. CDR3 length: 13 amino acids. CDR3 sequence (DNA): TGTGCCAGCAGCATAGGGGTTTCAGATACGCAGTATTTT. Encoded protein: CASSIGVSDTQYF.

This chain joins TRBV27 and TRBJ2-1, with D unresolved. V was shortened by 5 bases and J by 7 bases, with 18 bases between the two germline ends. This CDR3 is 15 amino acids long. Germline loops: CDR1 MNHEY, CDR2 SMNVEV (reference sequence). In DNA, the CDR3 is TGTGCCAGCAGTACTACCCGAGGATCGAGGAATGAGCAGTTCTTC. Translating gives CASSTTRGSRNEQFF.

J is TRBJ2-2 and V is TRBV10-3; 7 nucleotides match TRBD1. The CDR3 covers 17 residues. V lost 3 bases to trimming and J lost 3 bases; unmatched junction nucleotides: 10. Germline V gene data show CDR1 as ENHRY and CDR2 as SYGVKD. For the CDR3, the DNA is TGTGCCATCAGTGAAACTTGGGGACAGACCTACACCGGGGAGCTGTTTTTT. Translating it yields CAISETWGQTYTGELFF.

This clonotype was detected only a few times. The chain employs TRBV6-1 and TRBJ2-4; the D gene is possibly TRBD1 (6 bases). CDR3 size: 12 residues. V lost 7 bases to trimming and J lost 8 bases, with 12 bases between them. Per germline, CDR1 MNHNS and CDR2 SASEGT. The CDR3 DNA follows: TGTGCCAGCAAACCCCCAGGGGACATTCAGTACTTC. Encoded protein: CASKPPGDIQYF.

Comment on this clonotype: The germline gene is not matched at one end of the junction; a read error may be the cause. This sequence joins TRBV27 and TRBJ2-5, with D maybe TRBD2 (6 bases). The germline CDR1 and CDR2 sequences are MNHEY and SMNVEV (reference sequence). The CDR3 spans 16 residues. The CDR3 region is CASSLSPAGNSETQYF. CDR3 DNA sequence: TGTGCCAGCAGCTTATCTCCAGCGGGCAACTCGGAGACCCAGTACTTC.

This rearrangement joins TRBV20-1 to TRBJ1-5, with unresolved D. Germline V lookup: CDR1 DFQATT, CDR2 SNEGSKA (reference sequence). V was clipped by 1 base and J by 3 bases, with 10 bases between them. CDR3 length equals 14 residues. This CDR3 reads CSARGGGPNQPQHF. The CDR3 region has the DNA TGCAGTGCTAGAGGGGGAGGGCCCAATCAGCCCCAGCATTTT.

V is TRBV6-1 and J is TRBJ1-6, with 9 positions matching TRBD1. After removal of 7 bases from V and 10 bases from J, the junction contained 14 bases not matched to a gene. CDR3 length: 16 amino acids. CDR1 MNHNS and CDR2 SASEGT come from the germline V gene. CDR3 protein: CASTKPSHGTGSPLHF. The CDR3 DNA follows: TGTGCCAGCACCAAACCCTCACACGGGACAGGGTCACCCCTCCACTTT.

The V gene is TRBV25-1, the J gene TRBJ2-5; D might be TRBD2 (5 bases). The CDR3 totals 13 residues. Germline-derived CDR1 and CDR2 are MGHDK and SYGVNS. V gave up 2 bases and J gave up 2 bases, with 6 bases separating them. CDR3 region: CASSEPGQETQYF. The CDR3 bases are TGTGCCAGCAGTGAACCGGGACAAGAGACCCAGTACTTC.

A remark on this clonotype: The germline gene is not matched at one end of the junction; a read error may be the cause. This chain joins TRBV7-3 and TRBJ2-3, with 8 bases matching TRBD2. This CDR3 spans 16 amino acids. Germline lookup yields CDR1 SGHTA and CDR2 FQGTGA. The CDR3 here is CASSSRLSGMTDTQYF. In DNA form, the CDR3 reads TGCGCCAGCAGCTCCCGCCTTAGCGGGATGACAGATACGCAGTATTTT.

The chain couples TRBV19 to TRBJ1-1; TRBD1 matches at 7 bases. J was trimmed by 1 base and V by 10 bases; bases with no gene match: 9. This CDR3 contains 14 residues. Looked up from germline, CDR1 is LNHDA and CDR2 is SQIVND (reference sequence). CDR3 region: CATRDRPANTEAFF. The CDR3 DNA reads TGTGCCACCAGGGACAGACCAGCGAACACTGAAGCTTTCTTT.

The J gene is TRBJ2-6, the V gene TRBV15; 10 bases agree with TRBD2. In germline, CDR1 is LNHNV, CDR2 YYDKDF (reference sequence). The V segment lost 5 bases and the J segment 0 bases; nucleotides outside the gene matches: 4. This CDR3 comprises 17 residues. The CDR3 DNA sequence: TGTGCCACCAGCGGTAGCGGGAGGCCCTCTGGGGCCAACGTCCTGACTTTC. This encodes CATSGSGRPSGANVLTF.

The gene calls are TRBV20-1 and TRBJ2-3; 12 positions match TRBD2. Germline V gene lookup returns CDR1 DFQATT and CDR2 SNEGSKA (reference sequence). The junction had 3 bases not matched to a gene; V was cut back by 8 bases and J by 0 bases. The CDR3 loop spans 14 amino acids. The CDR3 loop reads CSRTSGVSTDTQYF. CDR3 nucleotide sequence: TGCAGTAGGACTAGCGGGGTTAGCACAGATACGCAGTATTTT.

This CDR3 reads CASSKLSHHNSPLHF. CDR3 in DNA: TGTGCCAGCAGCAAACTCTCTCACCATAATTCACCCCTCCACTTT. V usage is TRBV21-1 and J usage is TRBJ1-6. TRBV21-1 is a listed pseudogene. This CDR3 contains 15 residues.

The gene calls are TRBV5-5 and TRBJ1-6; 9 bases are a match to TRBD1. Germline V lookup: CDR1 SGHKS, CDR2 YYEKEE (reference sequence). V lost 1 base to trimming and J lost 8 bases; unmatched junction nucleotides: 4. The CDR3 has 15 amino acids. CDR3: CASSLSTGGDSPLHF. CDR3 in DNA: TGTGCCAGCAGCTTGTCGACAGGGGGTGATTCACCCCTCCACTTT. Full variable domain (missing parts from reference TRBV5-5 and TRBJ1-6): DAGVTQSPTHLIKTRGQQVTLRCSPISGHKSVSWYQQVLGQGPQFIFQYYEKEERGRGNFPDRFSARQFPNYSSELNVNALLLGDSALYLCASSLSTGGDSPLHFGNGTRLTVT.

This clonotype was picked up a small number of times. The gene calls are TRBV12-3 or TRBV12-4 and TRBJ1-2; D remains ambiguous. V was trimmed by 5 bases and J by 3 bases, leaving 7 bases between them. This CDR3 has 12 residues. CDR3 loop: CASSPDYYGYTF. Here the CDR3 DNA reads TGTGCCAGCAGTCCGGACTACTATGGCTACACCTTC.

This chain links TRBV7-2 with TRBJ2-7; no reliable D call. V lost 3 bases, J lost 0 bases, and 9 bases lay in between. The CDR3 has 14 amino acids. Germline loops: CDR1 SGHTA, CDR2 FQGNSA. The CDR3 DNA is TGTGCCAGCAGCTTGTCCACCGACTCCTACGAGCAGTACTTC. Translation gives CASSLSTDSYEQYF.

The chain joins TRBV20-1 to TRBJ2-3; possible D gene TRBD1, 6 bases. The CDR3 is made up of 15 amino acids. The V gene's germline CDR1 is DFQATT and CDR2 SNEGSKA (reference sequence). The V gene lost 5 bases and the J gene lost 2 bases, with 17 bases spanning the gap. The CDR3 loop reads CSAGDTRGDTDTQYF. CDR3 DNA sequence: TGCAGTGCTGGGGACACCCGAGGGGACACAGATACGCAGTATTTT.

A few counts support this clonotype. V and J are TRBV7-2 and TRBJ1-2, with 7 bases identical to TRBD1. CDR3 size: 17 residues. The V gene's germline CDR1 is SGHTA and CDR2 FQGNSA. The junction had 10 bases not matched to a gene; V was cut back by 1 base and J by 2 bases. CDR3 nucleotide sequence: TGTGCCAGCAGCTTAGGTGGGACAGTCGAGTCGAACTATGGCTACACCTTC. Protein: CASSLGGTVESNYGYTF.

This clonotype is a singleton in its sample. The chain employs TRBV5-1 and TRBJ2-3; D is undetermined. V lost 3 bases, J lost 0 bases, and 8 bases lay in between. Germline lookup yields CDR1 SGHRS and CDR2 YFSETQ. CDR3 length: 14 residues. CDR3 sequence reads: CASSSRSSTDTQYF. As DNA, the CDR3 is TGCGCCAGCAGCTCAAGATCTAGCACAGATACGCAGTATTTT. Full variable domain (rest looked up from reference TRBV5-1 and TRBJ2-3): KAGVTQTPRYLIKTRGQQVTLSCSPISGHRSVSWYQQTPGQGLQFLFEYFSETQRNKGNFPGRFSGRQFSNSRSEMNVSTLELGDSALYLCASSSRSSTDTQYFGPGTRLTVL.

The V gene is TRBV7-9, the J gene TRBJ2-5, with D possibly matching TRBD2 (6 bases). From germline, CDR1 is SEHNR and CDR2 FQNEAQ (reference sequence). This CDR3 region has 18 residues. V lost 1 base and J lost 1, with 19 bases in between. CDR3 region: CASSLGMWTIKSQETQYF. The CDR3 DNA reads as TGTGCCAGCAGCTTAGGGATGTGGACTATTAAGTCCCAAGAGACCCAGTACTTC. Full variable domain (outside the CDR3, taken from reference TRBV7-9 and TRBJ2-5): DTGVSQNPRHKITKRGQNVTFRCDPISEHNRLYWYRQTLGQGPEFLTYFQNEAQLEKSRLLSDRFSAERPKGSFSTLEIQRTEQGDSAMYLCASSLGMWTIKSQETQYFGPGTRLLVL.

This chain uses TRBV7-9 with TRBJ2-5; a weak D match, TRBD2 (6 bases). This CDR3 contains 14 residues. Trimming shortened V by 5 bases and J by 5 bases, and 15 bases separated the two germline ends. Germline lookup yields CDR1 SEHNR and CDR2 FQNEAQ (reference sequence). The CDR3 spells CASSANRGRETQYF. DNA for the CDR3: TGTGCCAGCAGCGCTAACCGAGGGAGGGAGACCCAGTACTTC.

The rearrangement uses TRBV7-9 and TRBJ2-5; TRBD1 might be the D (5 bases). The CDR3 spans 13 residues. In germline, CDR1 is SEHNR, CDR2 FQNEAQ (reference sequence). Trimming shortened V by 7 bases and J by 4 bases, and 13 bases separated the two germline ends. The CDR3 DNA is TGTGCCAGCACCTGGGGTAGGGGAGAGACCCAGTACTTC. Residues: CASTWGRGETQYF.

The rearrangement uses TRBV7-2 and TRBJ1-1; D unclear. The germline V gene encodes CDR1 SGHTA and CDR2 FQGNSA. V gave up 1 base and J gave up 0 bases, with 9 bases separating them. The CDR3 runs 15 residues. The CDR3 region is CASSLGGRLNTEAFF. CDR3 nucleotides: TGTGCCAGCAGCTTAGGTGGCCGATTGAACACTGAAGCTTTCTTT.

The CDR3 is CASNGQGRYEQYF. CDR3 coding DNA: TGTGCCAGCAATGGACAGGGGAGGTACGAGCAGTACTTC. The J gene is TRBJ2-7, the V gene TRBV2; 9 nucleotides agree with TRBD1. There are 13 residues in the CDR3. Germline V CDR1 and CDR2: SNHLY, FYNNEI. The ends lost 7 bases at V and 4 bases at J; junction bases unmatched: 5. Looking up the rest from reference TRBV2 and TRBJ2-7 gives the full variable domain: EPEVTQTPSHQVTQMGQEVILRCVPISNHLYFYWYRQILGQKVEFLVSFYNNEISEKSEIFDDQFSVERPDGSNFTLKIRSTKLEDSAMYFCASNGQGRYEQYFGPGTRLTVT.

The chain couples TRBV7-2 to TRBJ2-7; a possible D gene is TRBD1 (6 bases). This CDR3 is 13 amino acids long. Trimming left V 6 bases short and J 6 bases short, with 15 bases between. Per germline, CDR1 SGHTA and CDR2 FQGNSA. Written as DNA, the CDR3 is TGTGCCAGCAGGGAGGACAGATTAGGCGAGCAGTACTTC. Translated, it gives CASREDRLGEQYF.

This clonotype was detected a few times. CDR3: CASSGGGDQPQHF. DNA of the CDR3: TGTGCCAGCAGTGGAGGGGGGGACCAGCCCCAGCATTTT. V usage is TRBV12-3 or TRBV12-4 and J usage is TRBJ1-5, with TRBD1 as a possible D gene (6 bases). This CDR3 has 13 amino acids. V was clipped by 5 bases and J by 7 bases, with 12 bases between them.

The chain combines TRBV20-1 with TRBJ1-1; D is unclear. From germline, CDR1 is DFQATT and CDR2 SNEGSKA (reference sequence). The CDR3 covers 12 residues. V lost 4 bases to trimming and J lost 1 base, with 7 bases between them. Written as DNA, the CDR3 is TGCAGTGCTATTAAAACGAACACTGAAGCTTTCTTT. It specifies CSAIKTNTEAFF.